This section outlines one TCR beta chain sequence together with its context. The data originate from a study of blood T cell repertoires in COVID-19. The CDR3 has 14 residues. V was clipped by 3 bases and J by 11 bases, with 19 bases between them. Germline V lookup: CDR1 SGHAT, CDR2 FQDESV (reference sequence). Original handling: How many nucleated cells were present was estimated from reference gene primer amplification. Produced via immunoSEQ multiplex PCR; TCRdb's table is partial and in-frame only. V, J and clone size derive from that table, while D and trimming were established from the DNA sequence. The sample contains roughly 240,000 clones, approximately 89% of which appear only once.

This receptor was identified in an older woman who had recovered from COVID-19. Sequenced input: peripheral blood. The chain recombines TRBV11-1 with TRBJ1-1, with TRBD1 as a possible D gene (6 bases). Here the CDR3 reads CASSFTGTGGFAFF. For the CDR3, the DNA is TGTGCCAGCAGCTTCACAGGGACCGGAGGTTTTGCTTTCTTT.